This entry lists 16 T cell receptor beta chains sequenced from one sample in a study of T cell changes during pregnancy in multiple sclerosis. Assay: immunoSEQ multiplex PCR; the TCRdb copy retains only in-frame clones and omits some. The sample includes 30,000 or so clones, roughly nine tenths of them seen just once. The material was CD8+ T cells from peripheral blood mononuclear cells, obtained in the third trimester of pregnancy. The origin of the receptors is a female donor with multiple sclerosis, enrolled in a pregnancy study.

This clone is a singleton in its sample. CDR3 loop: CASSYSRNHNEQFF. The CDR3 coding sequence is TGTGCCAGCAGTTACTCGAGGAACCACAATGAGCAGTTCTTC. The V call is TRBV6-6, the J call TRBJ2-1, with D hard to call. CDR1 is MNHNY, CDR2 SVGAGI, per germline (reference sequence). Trimming removed 0 bases at V and 5 bases at J, with 8 bases between. The CDR3 runs 14 residues.

This clone is deemed medium-sized. The chain uses TRBV4-1 and TRBJ2-5; D is unclear. This CDR3 spans 14 amino acids. Germline V gene data show CDR1 as MGHRA and CDR2 as YSYEKL. Trimming stripped 0 bases from V and 5 bases from J, with 10 bases between. DNA for the CDR3: TGCGCCAGCAGCCAAGAAAGGTTCAGGGAGACCCAGTACTTC. Translating gives CASSQERFRETQYF.

The chain combines TRBV6-5 with TRBJ1-1; D perhaps matches TRBD1 (6 bases). The CDR3 is 14 amino acids. V lost 2 bases and J lost 2, with 9 bases in between. Germline V gene lookup returns CDR1 MNHEY and CDR2 SVGAGI. CDR3 sequence reads: CASSYGQRNTEAFF. For the CDR3, the DNA is TGTGCCAGCAGTTACGGACAGCGAAACACTGAAGCTTTCTTT.

With respect to this clone: An end of the junction differs from the germline gene, which may be a read error. The chain recombines TRBV5-1 with TRBJ1-4, with no clear D. The CDR3 sequence is 16 residues long. Germline lookup yields CDR1 SGHRS and CDR2 YFSETQ. Here the CDR3 reads CASSEAGTVTSEKLFF. The CDR3 DNA is TGCGCCAGCAGTGAGGCGGGAACGGTAACTAGTGAAAAACTGTTTTTT.

The chain links TRBV27 to TRBJ2-3, with 8 nucleotides matching TRBD1. The germline gives CDR1 MNHEY, CDR2 SMNVEV (reference sequence). J was trimmed by 7 bases and V by 7 bases; bases with no gene match: 4. This CDR3 is 12 amino acids long. The CDR3, as DNA: TGTGCCAGCACCCAGGGGGCAAATACGCAGTATTTT. Its translation: CASTQGANTQYF.

The chain employs TRBV27 and TRBJ2-7; 7 positions match TRBD2. The ends lost 5 bases at V and 0 bases at J; junction bases unmatched: 4. This CDR3 is 14 amino acids long. CDR1 and CDR2 (germline): MNHEY, SMNVEV (reference sequence). This chain's CDR3 is CASSLGGISYEQYF. DNA of the CDR3: TGTGCCAGCAGTCTCGGGGGGATCTCCTACGAGCAGTACTTC.

The rearrangement joins TRBV10-1 to TRBJ2-3; 8 bases agree with TRBD2. The junction had 8 bases not matched to a gene; V was cut back by 10 bases and J by 2 bases. The CDR3 runs to 14 residues. Germline CDR1 reads WNHNN; CDR2 reads SYGVQD (reference sequence). CDR3 in DNA: TGCGCCACTCGAGCGGGAGCCCACACAGATACGCAGTATTTT. Translated: CATRAGAHTDTQYF.

CDR3 DNA sequence: TGTGCCAGCAGCTTAGAAGCTAGCGGGGGGTTCCGAGCCAAAAACATTCAGTACTTC. It codes for CASSLEASGGFRAKNIQYF. The chain is built from TRBV7-8 and TRBJ2-4; TRBD2 matches at 11 bases. CDR1 and CDR2 from the germline V gene are SGHVS and FQNEAQ. The CDR3 contains 19 residues. V lost 1 base to trimming and J lost 0 bases; unmatched junction nucleotides: 8. Drawing the rest from reference TRBV7-8 and TRBJ2-4, the complete variable domain is GAGVSQSPRYKVAKRGQDVALRCDPISGHVSLFWYQQALGQGPEFLTYFQNEAQLDKSGLPSDRFFAERPEGSVSTLKIQRTQQEDSAVYLCASSLEASGGFRAKNIQYFGAGTRLSVL.

The V and J genes are TRBV10-3 and TRBJ2-2, with TRBD1 matching 9 bases. This CDR3 region has 19 residues. Germline CDR1 is ENHRY and CDR2 is SYGVKD. The V gene end was trimmed by 6 bases and the J gene end by 6 bases; junction bases not matched to a gene: 20. The CDR3 region is CAIRPVEARDREFAGELFF. The CDR3 DNA reads TGTGCCATCAGACCCGTAGAAGCCCGGGACAGGGAATTTGCCGGGGAGCTGTTTTTT.

The V call is TRBV5-1, the J call TRBJ2-2, with 8 nucleotides matching TRBD2. CDR3 size: 15 residues. The ends lost 5 bases at V and 2 bases at J; junction bases unmatched: 5. The V gene's germline CDR1 is SGHRS and CDR2 YFSETQ. The CDR3 loop reads CASSPLADNTGELFF. CDR3 sequence (DNA): TGCGCCAGCAGTCCACTAGCGGACAACACCGGGGAGCTGTTTTTT.

The rearrangement joins TRBV28 to TRBJ1-1; D unclear. Trimming left V 7 bases short and J 1 base short, with 4 bases between. The germline CDR1 and CDR2 sequences are MDHEN and SYDVKM. CDR3 size: 11 residues. The CDR3 loop is CASNWNTEAFF. CDR3 DNA sequence: TGTGCCAGCAACTGGAACACTGAAGCTTTCTTT.

The rearrangement links TRBV15 to TRBJ1-5, with D possibly being TRBD1 (6 bases). Deletions cut 9 bases from V and 2 bases from J, with 8 bases between. The germline V gene has CDR1 LNHNV and CDR2 YYDKDF (reference sequence). The CDR3 has 12 residues. CDR3 nucleotide sequence: TGTGCCACAAGGACAGGCAATCAGCCCCAGCATTTT. Its translation is CATRTGNQPQHF. Together with reference TRBV15 and TRBJ1-5, the CDR3 gives the full variable domain: DAMVIQNPRYQVTQFGKPVTLSCSQTLNHNVMYWYQQKSSQAPKLLFHYYDKDFNNEADTPDNFQSRRPNTSFCFLDIRSPGLGDTAMYLCATRTGNQPQHFGDGTRLSIL.

This clone was recorded only once. This chain uses TRBV7-3 with TRBJ2-2; possibly TRBD1 for D (5 bases). Trimming removed 4 bases from V and 6 bases from J, with 15 bases in between. The germline V gene encodes CDR1 SGHTA and CDR2 FQGTGA. The CDR3 extends over 15 amino acids. DNA of the CDR3: TGTGCCAGCAGCTCCGACAGTGCTGTGGCCGGGGAGCTGTTTTTT. Residues: CASSSDSAVAGELFF.

By share, this clone counts as medium-sized. The chain links TRBV5-6 to TRBJ2-1, with TRBD2 identical over 15 bases. The trim removed 3 bases at V and 3 bases at J, leaving 4 bases unmatched. The CDR3 covers 17 residues. CDR1 and CDR2 from the germline V gene are SGHDT and YYEEEE. DNA of the CDR3: TGTGCCAGCAGCTGGGGGACTAGCGGGAGGCACTACAATGAGCAGTTCTTC. This codes for CASSWGTSGRHYNEQFF.

This chain links TRBV12-2 with TRBJ2-2; TRBD1, the table's D call, lacks a check against the DNA. TRBV12-2 is assigned pseudogene status. This CDR3 is 21 amino acids long. The CDR3 sequence: CASGLQRETGALPPNTGELFF. The CDR3 bases are TGTGCAAGTGGGCTTCAGAGGGAGACAGGCGCCCTACCTCCCAACACCGGGGAGCTGTTTTTT.

This clone was found once. The V gene is TRBV9, the J gene TRBJ1-2; TRBD1 matches 10 bases. Germline V gene data show CDR1 as SGDLS and CDR2 as YYNGEE. This CDR3 comprises 16 residues. V dropped 3 bases and J dropped 4; count of bases not matched to a gene: 9. The CDR3, as DNA: TGTGCCAGCAGCGAAGGGGACAGGGGTTTTCCCTATGGCTACACCTTC. Protein product: CASSEGDRGFPYGYTF.